A selection of T cell receptor beta chains follows, all from one sample in a study of cytomegalovirus exposure and HLA in healthy donors. Measured with immunoSEQ multiplex PCR; TCRdb has only the in-frame clones, and not every one. The table lists roughly 100,000 clones, roughly 80% of them singletons. Sequenced sample: PBMCs. These receptors were collected from a woman in her thirties or forties in good health and CMV-seropositive. Both conserved end residues are part of each CDR3. D genes are given only for firm matches. Clone size is not always given. Where it is, it says once, few, many or a class for expanded clones.

>TRBV14|TRBD1|few|TRBJ1-1
TGTGCCAGCAGCAAAACTGGGACAGTGAACACTGAAGCTTTCTTT
CASSKTGTVNTEAFF
>TRBV5-6|TRBD1|once|TRBJ2-5
TGTGCCAGCAGCTTGGTGGGGACAGGGAAAGAGACCCAGTACTTC
CASSLVGTGKETQYF
>TRBV4-3|-|-|TRBJ2-6
TGCGCCAGCAGCCCCCCCGGGGTATCTGGGGCCAACGTCCTGACTTTC
CASSPPGVSGANVLTF
>TRBV28|TRBD2|-|TRBJ2-1
TGTGCCAGCAGTTCTGCCGGGAGGGAAGAGGACAATGAGCAGTTCTTC
CASSSAGREEDNEQFF
>TRBV5-8|TRBD1|-|TRBJ1-1
TGTGCCAGCAGCTTCCCCACACAGGGGGCCGAAACTTTCTTT
CASSFPTQGAETFF
>TRBV5-8|-|-|TRBJ2-7
TGTGCCAGCAGCTTGGTCGAGCAGTACTTC
CASSLVEQYF
>TRBV13|TRBD1|-|TRBJ2-7
TGTGCCAGCAGCGCCCCCGGGACAGGGGCCTGGGAGCAGTACTTC
CASSAPGTGAWEQYF
>TRBV9|-|-|TRBJ2-7
TGTGCCAGCAGCGTAAGCCAGGTCTCCTACGAGCAGTACTTC
CASSVSQVSYEQYF
>TRBV4-3|-|-|TRBJ2-2
TGCGCCAGCAGCCAACGGGACAAGAACACCGGGGAGCTGTTTTTT
CASSQRDKNTGELFF
>TRBV5-4|TRBD2|-|TRBJ2-3
TGTGCCAGCAGCCCCACCGGCGGGAGTTATACGCAGTATTTT
CASSPTGGSYTQYF
>TRBV7-9|-|-|TRBJ1-1
TGTGCCAGCAGCTTAAATGGCGGGAACACTGAAGCTTTCTTT
CASSLNGGNTEAFF
>TRBV19|TRBD2|-|TRBJ2-3
TGTGCCACATCGTGGGGGGGTCACACAGATACGCAGTATTTT
CATSWGGHTDTQYF
>TRBV5-6|-|few|TRBJ1-2
TGTGCCAGCAGCTTGTCCCGGAGTTATGGCTACACCTTC
CASSLSRSYGYTF
>TRBV4-3|TRBD1|-|TRBJ2-1
TGCGCCAGCAGCCAAGATGAACAGGGGTATGAAGACAATGAGCAGTTCTTC
CASSQDEQGYEDNEQFF
>TRBV21-1|-|-|TRBJ2-5
TGTGCCAGCAGCAGGGAGTCCTCCACAAGGGCCCAGTACTTC
CASSRESSTRAQYF
>TRBV5-4|-|few|TRBJ1-4
TGTGCCAGCAGCCGGGTGACAGGAGCAACTAATGAAAAACTGTTTTTT
CASSRVTGATNEKLFF
>TRBV2|-|-|TRBJ1-6
TGTGCCAGCAGTGTGAGGGAAGCAGATTCACCCCTCCACTTT
CASSVREADSPLHF
>TRBV9|TRBD1|-|TRBJ2-2
TGTGCCAGCACCACGACAGGGGGGAACACCGGGGAGCTGTTTTTT
CASTTTGGNTGELFF
>TRBV5-1|TRBD2|-|TRBJ2-1
TGCGCCAGCAGACCGGAGGGACTAGCGGGAGGGATGGCGTTCTTC
CASRPEGLAGGMAFF
>TRBV7-9|TRBD1|-|TRBJ2-4
TGTGCCAGCAGATCCGGGACAGCACTAGCCAAAAACATTCAGTACTTC
CASRSGTALAKNIQYF
>TRBV18|-|-|TRBJ2-6
TGTGCCAGCTTTCCCCCTCCCTCTGGGGCCAACGTCCTGACTTTC
CASFPPPSGANVLTF
>TRBV4-2|TRBD2|-|TRBJ2-3
TGTGCCAGCAGCCAAGTTTCGCTAGCGGGGAACCCCGTCGTTATTCATACGCAGTATTTT
CASSQVSLAGNPVVIHTQYF
>TRBV18|TRBD1|-|TRBJ1-2
TGTGCCAGCTCACCAGGACAGGGACAGGGTGAGGCCTATGGCTACACCTTC
CASSPGQGQGEAYGYTF
>TRBV4-3|-|-|TRBJ2-7
TGCGCCAGCAGCCAAGATCTGGAGATCCTCCGCTACGAGCAGTACTTC
CASSQDLEILRYEQYF
>TRBV5-5|-|-|TRBJ2-7
TGTGCCAGCAGCACGCGCGACTACGAGCAGTACTTC
CASSTRDYEQYF
>TRBV28|TRBD2|once|TRBJ2-7
TGTGCCAGCATGCGGGGGAGCCTATACGAGCAGTACTTC
CASMRGSLYEQYF
>TRBV6-1|-|few|TRBJ2-7
TGTGCCAGCAGTGTCGATAGTTGGTACGAGCAGTACTTC
CASSVDSWYEQYF
>TRBV19|TRBD1|-|TRBJ1-2
TGTGCCAGTGAAGACCGGGACAGGGTGGGCTATGGCTACACCTTC
CASEDRDRVGYGYTF
>TRBV11-3|TRBD1|-|TRBJ2-7
TGTGCCAGCAGCTTAGATGCGGGACAGGGGACCTACGAGCAGTACTTC
CASSLDAGQGTYEQYF
>TRBV4-3|TRBD1|-|TRBJ1-4
TGCGCCAGCAGCCGCCTGACAGGGGAAAAACTGTTTTTT
CASSRLTGEKLFF
>TRBV7-8|-|-|TRBJ1-2
TGTGCCAGCAGCTTTACCCAGGTGGGAGACCTTTACAACTATGGCTACACCTTC
CASSFTQVGDLYNYGYTF
>TRBV7-6|-|-|TRBJ2-1
TGTGCCAGCACCCCAAAGTTGGCGGGGGAGCAGTTCTTC
CASTPKLAGEQFF
>TRBV28|-|-|TRBJ1-1
TGTGCCAGCAGTCAGGGCTGGGCGGGGGAAGCTTTCTTT
CASSQGWAGEAFF
>TRBV13|TRBD2|-|TRBJ2-3
TGTGCCAGCAGCAACCGGGGGGGGCCTACAGATACGCAGTATTTT
CASSNRGGPTDTQYF
>TRBV2|-|-|TRBJ1-2
TGTGCCAGCAGTGAAGCGGTTTTTTCTCAGGGGTATGGCTACACCTTC
CASSEAVFSQGYGYTF
>TRBV6-5|TRBD2|-|TRBJ2-7
TGTGCCAGCAGCCCCAATAGACTAGCGGGAGTCGGGCAGTACTTC
CASSPNRLAGVGQYF
>TRBV18|TRBD1|-|TRBJ2-2
TGTGCCAGCTCACCACTAATTCCGGGACAGGGGACCGGGGAGCTGTTTTTT
CASSPLIPGQGTGELFF